What follows is one TCR beta chain and its context. This clone was seen only once. It lacks a known antigen. The sample holds no much larger clone one base away, and base qualities are not on file. The data stem from a study of CD8+ T cells in alopecia areata (dated 2018 in TCRdb). Notes on the research overall: Treated patients were enrolled in an open-label pilot trial of oral tofacitinib at 5 to 10 mg twice daily for moderate-to-severe alopecia areata. The SALT score, which quantifies the percentage of affected scalp surface area, was used to measure disease severity in treated patients. In humans, TCRbeta sequencing was performed on scalp tissue and on sorted CD4+ and CD8+ peripheral blood T cells from healthy controls and from patients with patchy or totalis/universalis alopecia areata. Amplification of TCRbeta CDR3 regions was done by immunoSEQ multiplex PCR using 35 Vbeta forward primers and 13 Jbeta reverse primers. Scalp clonality was compared among normal scalp (n=4), patchy alopecia areata scalp (n=8), and alopecia totalis/universalis scalp (n=8). Biopsies were taken from tofacitinib-treated patients at baseline and again at 4 and 24 weeks into treatment, and several of those patients also had a later scalp biopsy. RNA was obtained with the PAXgene miRNA kit for fixed scalp, the miRNeasy kit for PBMCs, and the RNeasy kit for mouse skin. High-throughput TCRbeta sequencing was used to examine T cell clonal expansion in alopecia areata in both the C3H/HeJ mouse model and human patients. Patients received tofacitinib for 6 to 18 months and were then followed off drug for 6 months to check for delayed response and recurrence. Overall study outcomes, separate from this receptor: With tofacitinib, both scalp clonality and the number of expanded CD8+ clones among the top 100 scalp clones went down significantly. Unlike mouse skin, which is dominated by gammadelta T cells, normal human skin has resident alphabeta T cells that are also sequenced, and this complicates analysis of the scalp TCR repertoire. Many expanded lesional clones persisted in scalp and blood during tofacitinib treatment, which may partly explain relapse after stopping treatment. The treated cohort was small, with a single nonresponder, so links between baseline CD8+ expansion and response need larger studies. Compared with normal scalp, lesional scalp, particularly in alopecia totalis/universalis, had higher clonality and more expanded CD8+ clones, which suggests antigenic drive. Shared TCR sequences between patients were less evident than in mice, which may be partly attributable to HLA diversity in the patient population.

Library generation was performed with the immunoSEQ multiplex PCR assay. To provide template for TCR sequencing, every sample had RNA extracted and reverse transcribed into cDNA. First-strand cDNA was synthesized with SuperScript III using a 2:1 mix of oligo-dT and random hexamers. A synthetic immune receptor repertoire was used to assess amplification bias, and residual bias was removed computationally. The study's processing was this. Raw reads were preprocessed to remove errors, and CDR3 was defined according to IMGT conventions as the region from the conserved cysteine to phenylalanine. Clonality was computed as 1 minus the Shannon entropy, with the entropy normalized by log2 of the number of productive unique TCRs. Whether each scalp clone was CD4 or CD8 was inferred by checking scalp TCRbeta sequences against the CD4 and CD8 repertoires from sorted blood. The clones in this table, taken by TCRdb from immuneACCESS, are in-frame only. Not every clone is retained; where verified, under half of the shortfall comes from an unresolved V gene, and the cause of the rest is unknown. D and trimming were read from the DNA, whereas the V and J calls and clone size are those reported in that table. The sample profile shows 40,000 to 45,000 clones; 80% to 95% of them were found once. The ten largest account for over 15% of the sample.

Read against the paper, the sample's time point label means: less than 25 weeks on oral tofacitinib. This sample's treatment or condition label indicates: oral pan-JAK inhibitor, 5-10 mg twice daily. Peripheral blood and lesional scalp punch biopsies were obtained from patients with alopecia areata. PBMCs were isolated by density centrifugation and stained for CD3, CD4 and CD8, and CD4+ and CD8+ T cells were sorted on a FACSAria. This TCR was recovered from a human donor with alopecia areata. The sequenced sample was CD8+ T cells sorted from blood, obtained at week 24, from a patient treated with tofacitinib.

The DNA reads TGTGCCAGCAGCTGGGGGACAGCCCAAGAGACCCAGTACTTC. Its protein product is CASSWGTAQETQYF. Here the chain combines TRBV13 and TRBJ2-5; 7 of the junction bases match TRBD1. Reading the germline V gene (reference sequence) gives CDR1 PRHDT and CDR2 FYEKMQ. Including the terminal cysteine and phenylalanine, the CDR3 comprises 14 residues. CDR3 DNA is the only sequence kept; it has 42 bases, read in frame from the first base. V is cut back by 4 bases and J by 1 base, with 3 bases in the junction unmatched.